This T cell receptor (beta chain) is drawn from a study of identical twins. General observations from the study: With beta out-of-frame sequences, excess sharing by twins was weaker.

TCRdb independently ran MiXCR on the 5' RACE reads; one entry per CDR3 protein. The table shows 500,000 to 600,000 distinct CDR3 sequences, with 22% occurring only once. Germline assignment: CDR1 SGHDT and CDR2 YYEEEE. This CDR3 comprises 18 residues. A remark on this clonotype: The antigen is unknown. A read error may account for a junction end that differs from germline.

These same records also appear under a second study, on T cells expressing NK-cell markers.

This rearrangement joins TRBV5-6 to TRBJ2-1; 14 bases match TRBD2. The sample was CD4+ T cells sorted from blood. The receptor's source is a woman between 18 and 29 years old in good health. As DNA, the CDR3 is TGTGCCATCAGCTCCGGACTAGCGGGAGGTCGGACCTACAATGAGCAGTTCTTC. It translates to CAISSGLAGGRTYNEQFF.